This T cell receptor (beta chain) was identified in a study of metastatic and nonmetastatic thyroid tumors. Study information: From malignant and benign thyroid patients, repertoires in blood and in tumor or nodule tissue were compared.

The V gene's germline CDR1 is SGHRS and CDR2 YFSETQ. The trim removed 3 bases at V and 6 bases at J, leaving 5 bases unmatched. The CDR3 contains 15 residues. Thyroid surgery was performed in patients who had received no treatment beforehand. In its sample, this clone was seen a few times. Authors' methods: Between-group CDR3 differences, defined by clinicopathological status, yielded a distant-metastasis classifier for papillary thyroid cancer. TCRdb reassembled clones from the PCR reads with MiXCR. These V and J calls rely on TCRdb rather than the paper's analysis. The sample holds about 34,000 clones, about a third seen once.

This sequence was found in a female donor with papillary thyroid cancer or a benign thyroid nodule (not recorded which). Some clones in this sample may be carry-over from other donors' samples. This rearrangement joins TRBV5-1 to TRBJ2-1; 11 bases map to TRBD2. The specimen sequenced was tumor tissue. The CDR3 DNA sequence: TGCGCCAGCAGCTCCACTAGCGGGGGCACCAATGAGCAGTTCTTC. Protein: CASSSTSGGTNEQFF.